Detailed here is one T cell receptor (beta chain). This entry is derived from a study of blood T cell repertoires in COVID-19. At the level of the study: PBMCs, B-cell-depleted T cells, or T cells provided the cDNA or gDNA that made up the material.

Using immunoSEQ multiplex PCR, the repertoire was profiled, and TCRdb retains in-frame clones only, with some absent. The table includes some 190,000 clones, about 88% detected once. V lost 4 bases, J lost 1 base, and 8 bases stayed unmatched. CDR1 and CDR2 (germline): MDHEN, SYDVKM. The CDR3 consists of 17 residues. The TCR comes from a woman aged 40 to 50 who had recovered from COVID-19. The gene calls are TRBV28 and TRBJ1-5; TRBD1 matches 9 bases. Sequenced: peripheral blood. This CDR3 is CASSSVTGTGSNQPQHF. The CDR3, as DNA: TGTGCCAGCAGTTCCGTCACCGGGACAGGGAGCAATCAGCCCCAGCATTTT. The full variable domain, completed using reference TRBV28 and TRBJ1-5, is DVKVTQSSRYLVKRTGEKVFLECVQDMDHENMFWYRQDPGLGLRLIYFSYDVKMKEKGDIPEGYSVSREKKERFSLILESASTNQTSMYLCASSSVTGTGSNQPQHFGDGTRLSIL.